Sequencing of this TCR beta chain was carried out in a study of control samples from healthy donors and cancer patients. Per germline, CDR1 ENHRY and CDR2 SYGVKD. This CDR3 region has 14 residues. Trimming took 5 bases from V and 4 from J; bases not matched to a gene: 3. Some clones are missing from TCRdb's copy, which holds only in-frame ones; the method was immunoSEQ multiplex PCR. This repertoire shows over 120,000 clones, approximately 92% found once; its top ten account for roughly 3.2%. This clone appeared a single time. The V and J genes are TRBV10-3 and TRBJ1-1; 11 bases are a match to TRBD1. Sequencing input: blood. The origin of this receptor is a man younger than 40 in good health. CDR3 in DNA: TGTGCCATCAGTACGGACAGGGGGCCCACTGAAGCTTTCTTT. It is translated as CAISTDRGPTEAFF.